Presented here are 7 T cell receptor beta chains from one specimen sequenced in a study of T cells after yellow fever vaccination. Via MiXCR, TCRdb re-called the 5' RACE reads, giving one row per CDR3 protein. This sample carries 600,000 to 750,000 distinct CDR3 sequences, around an eighth of them seen once, and the ten largest clones take around 14%. Sequenced material: PBMCs, taken on the day of the yellow fever booster vaccination. These receptors came from a man aged 25-45 years who received the YFV17D yellow fever vaccine.

This clonotype was observed many times. This chain connects TRBV20-1 to TRBJ1-2; unclear D gene. Trimming cost V 5 bases and J 8 bases, with 15 bases left between them. Germline CDR1 DFQATT, CDR2 SNEGSKA (reference sequence). The CDR3 is 12 residues long. The CDR3 is CSALRHKDGYTF. The DNA of the CDR3 is TGCAGTGCTTTGAGACATAAAGACGGCTACACCTTC.

The chain uses TRBV5-8 and TRBJ2-1; either TRBD1 or TRBD2 may fit D (5 bases each). V was cut by 2 bases and J by 9 bases, with 15 bases left in between. Germline CDR1 and CDR2: SGHTS and YDEGEE. This CDR3 is built from 14 residues. The CDR3 is CASSFRQGGSEQFF. The CDR3 coding sequence is TGTGCCAGCAGCTTTAGGCAGGGTGGGAGTGAGCAGTTCTTC.

The V and J genes are TRBV2 and TRBJ2-3; tentative D call: TRBD1 (5 bases). This CDR3 region has 13 residues. The V gene lost 4 bases and the J gene lost 4 bases, with 9 bases spanning the gap. Germline V gene data show CDR1 as SNHLY and CDR2 as FYNNEI. CDR3 region: CASSGRVADTQYF. In DNA form, the CDR3 reads TGTGCCAGCAGTGGCAGGGTCGCAGATACGCAGTATTTT. Supplemented by reference TRBV2 and TRBJ2-3, the full variable domain reads EPEVTQTPSHQVTQMGQEVILRCVPISNHLYFYWYRQILGQKVEFLVSFYNNEISEKSEIFDDQFSVERPDGSNFTLKIRSTKLEDSAMYFCASSGRVADTQYFGPGTRLTVL.

Comments on this clonotype: This may be a read error: a much more frequent sequence differs by one nucleotide. The gene calls are TRBV3-1 and TRBJ2-2; the D gene could be TRBD1 or TRBD2 (5 bases each). Germline CDR1 and CDR2: LGHDT and YNNKEL (reference sequence). The CDR3 has 12 amino acids. Here the CDR3 reads CASSRGSGEPFF. The CDR3 DNA is TGTGCCAGCAGCCGGGGGTCCGGGGAGCCGTTTTTT.

This chain links TRBV15 with TRBJ2-3; D is ambiguous. The germline CDR1 and CDR2 sequences are LNHNV and YYDKDF (reference sequence). The V and J ends lost 5 bases and 4 bases respectively, with 13 bases between them. CDR3 length: 14 residues. The CDR3 protein is CATSPGSPADTQYF. In nucleotides, the CDR3 is TGTGCCACCAGCCCCGGGTCTCCAGCAGATACGCAGTATTTT.

This clonotype showed up just a few times. The chain is built from TRBV5-1 and TRBJ2-2; weak D call: TRBD1 (5 bases). Germline V lookup: CDR1 SGHRS, CDR2 YFSETQ. The CDR3 is 13 residues long. The ends were cut back, 5 bases at V and 5 bases at J, with 10 bases in the middle. CDR3 protein: CASRFTGTGELFF. The DNA for the CDR3 is TGCGCCAGCAGATTTACAGGAACCGGGGAGCTGTTTTTT. The variable domain in full, completed from reference TRBV5-1 and TRBJ2-2, reads KAGVTQTPRYLIKTRGQQVTLSCSPISGHRSVSWYQQTPGQGLQFLFEYFSETQRNKGNFPGRFSGRQFSNSRSEMNVSTLELGDSALYLCASRFTGTGELFFGEGSRLTVL.

The V and J genes are TRBV20-1 and TRBJ2-5; possible D gene TRBD2, 5 bases. From germline, CDR1 is DFQATT and CDR2 SNEGSKA (reference sequence). V was clipped by 6 bases and J by 2 bases, with 7 bases between them. The CDR3 consists of 11 residues. The CDR3 protein is CSAWEQETQYF. As DNA, the CDR3 is TGCAGTGCGTGGGAGCAAGAGACCCAGTACTTC.